This TCR beta chain came from a study of T cells after yellow fever vaccination (dated by TCRdb to about 2019). As for the study more broadly: The SMART-Seq v4 Ultra Low Input RNA kit was used to prepare libraries from fractions with low cell numbers. To follow T-cell clones before and after both primary and booster YFV17D yellow fever vaccination, bulk TCR alpha and beta repertoires underwent longitudinal sequencing. Two healthy male donors, one aged 18 to 30 and one aged 30 to 40 years, were included in the cohort. Blood was collected at multiple timepoints before and after primary and secondary immunization, and bulk PBMC replicates and cell subsets were isolated. Points the paper makes about the study in general: Computational filtering was required because FACS-sorted repertoires could contain abundant contaminating clonotypes from the bulk population. Because only two donors were included in the study, the extent to which the findings can be generalized is limited. Compared with the primary T-cell response, the secondary T-cell response was weaker but faster, peaking on day 5 rather than day 15. A small share of clonotypes occurred in both CD4 and CD8 compartments, likely arising from convergent recombination. After the booster, most clones that had expanded after primary vaccination were detected again (around 97% of CD4 and more than 85% of CD8), suggesting broad maintenance of memory.

On this clonotype: The clone's antigen remains unknown. Base qualities were left out, and no much larger clone turns up one base away.

The CDR3 holds 15 amino acids from the cysteine to the phenylalanine. The read is trimmed to its CDR3 DNA, 45 bases read in frame from base 1. The junction shows trimming of 6 bases on V and 2 bases on J, and the gene matches do not reach 7 bases of it. From the germline V gene, CDR1 is SGHTA and CDR2 is FQGTGA. TCR cDNA was made using 5'RACE template switching, a step that added a universal primer site and unique molecular identifiers. Priming for cDNA synthesis came from both the TCR alpha and TCR beta constant segments. Libraries were amplified in two PCR steps, with sample barcodes and sequencing adapters added in the second step. Libraries were sequenced on Illumina HiSeq 2500 (2x100 bp) or NovaSeq (2x150 bp). Per the original workflow: Reads were demultiplexed and collapsed into UMI consensus sequences with MIGEC, and V(D)J alignment was performed with MiXCR. Clonotypes responding to the vaccine were identified with edgeR on replicate PBMC samples, with the criteria of FDR below 0.01 and a log2 fold change above 5 up to day 15. CD4 or CD8 identity was assigned to each bulk clonotype according to whether the clonotype was present at higher abundance in the sequenced CD4 repertoire or the sequenced CD8 repertoire. Through fastp at Q25 and MiXCR, TCRdb rebuilt clones from the public reads, retaining in-frame beta chains. Every distinct CDR3 protein forms one entry, paired with its most common genes and DNA. V and J calls and clone size were set by TCRdb, not the authors. The sample contains hundreds of thousands of distinct CDR3 sequences, roughly 17% of them found a single time. The top ten hold approximately 15% of the sample.

In the paper's terms, the treatment or condition label means: live attenuated yellow fever vaccine strain. At every blood-draw timepoint, two biological replicates of bulk PBMCs were collected. A standard Ficoll-Paque protocol was used to isolate PBMCs from peripheral blood. TriZol was used to extract RNA from bulk PBMCs, from CD4 and CD8 fractions, and from dextramer-positive and dextramer-negative fractions. Sequenced here: PBMCs, sampled less than 6 days after the first yellow fever vaccination. The clonotype comes from a man aged 18 to 29 who received the YFV17D yellow fever vaccine. The rearrangement combines TRBV7-3 with TRBJ2-3, and 8 bases in between align with TRBD1. The DNA reads as follows: TGTGCCAGCAGTTCGGGACAGGTCTTCACAGATACGCAGTATTTT. Its translation reads: CASSSGQVFTDTQYF.